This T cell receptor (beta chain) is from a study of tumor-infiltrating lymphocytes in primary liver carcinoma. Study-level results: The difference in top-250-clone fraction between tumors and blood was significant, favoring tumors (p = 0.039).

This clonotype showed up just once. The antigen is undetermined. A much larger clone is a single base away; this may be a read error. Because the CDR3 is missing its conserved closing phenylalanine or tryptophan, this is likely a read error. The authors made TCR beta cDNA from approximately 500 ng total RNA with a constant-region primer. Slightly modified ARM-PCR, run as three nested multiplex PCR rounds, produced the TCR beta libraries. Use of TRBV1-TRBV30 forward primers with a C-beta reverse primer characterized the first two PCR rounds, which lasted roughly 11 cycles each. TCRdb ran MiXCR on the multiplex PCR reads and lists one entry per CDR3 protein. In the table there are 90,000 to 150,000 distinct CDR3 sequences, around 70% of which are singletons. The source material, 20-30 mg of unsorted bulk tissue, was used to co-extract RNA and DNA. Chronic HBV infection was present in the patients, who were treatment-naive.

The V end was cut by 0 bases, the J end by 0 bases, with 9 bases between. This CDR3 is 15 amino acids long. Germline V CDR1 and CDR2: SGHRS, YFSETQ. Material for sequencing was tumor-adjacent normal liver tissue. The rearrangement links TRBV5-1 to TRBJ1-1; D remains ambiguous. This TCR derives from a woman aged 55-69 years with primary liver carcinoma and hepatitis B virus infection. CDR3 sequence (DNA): TGCGCCAGCAGCTTGGATGGGAGAATGAACACTGAAGCTTTCGTT. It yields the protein CASSLDGRMNTEAFV.